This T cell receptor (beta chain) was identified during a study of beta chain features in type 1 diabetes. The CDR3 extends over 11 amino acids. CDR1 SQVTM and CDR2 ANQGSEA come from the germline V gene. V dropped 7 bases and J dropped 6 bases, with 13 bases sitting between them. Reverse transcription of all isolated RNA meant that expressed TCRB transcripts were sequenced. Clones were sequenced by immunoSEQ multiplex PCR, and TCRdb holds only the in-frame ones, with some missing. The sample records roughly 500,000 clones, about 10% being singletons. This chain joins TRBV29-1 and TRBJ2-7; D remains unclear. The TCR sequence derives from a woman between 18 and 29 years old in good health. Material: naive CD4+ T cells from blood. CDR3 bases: TGCAGCGCGACCTTAATTGGCGAGCAGTACTTC. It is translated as CSATLIGEQYF.